This TCR beta chain was profiled in a study of T cell changes during pregnancy in multiple sclerosis. The CDR3 length is 14 residues. With V trimmed by 6 bases and J by 6 bases, 4 bases remained unmatched. Germline CDR1 reads MGHDK; CDR2 reads SYGVNS. The repertoire was sequenced with immunoSEQ multiplex PCR; TCRdb's copy has only in-frame clones and lacks some. The sample has about 100,000 clones; just over 90% are singletons. The table lists this clone with a count of one. The receptor was derived from a female donor with multiple sclerosis, enrolled in a pregnancy study. This sample comprised peripheral blood, obtained in the second trimester of pregnancy. The gene calls are TRBV25-1 and TRBJ2-1; TRBD2 agrees at 11 bases. The CDR3 region is CASRLAGDRNEQFF. CDR3 in DNA: TGTGCCAGCAGACTAGCGGGAGACCGCAATGAGCAGTTCTTC.